This is a list of T cell receptor beta chains from one sample in a study of radiation and T cells in renal cell carcinoma. Assay used: immunoSEQ multiplex PCR; TCRdb lists only in-frame clones, some missing. There are some 20,000 clones in the sample; roughly half occur only once, and roughly 21% lies in the top ten. This specimen was tumor tissue, taken from a patient whose treatment was nephrectomy without radiotherapy. Receptor source: a human donor with renal cell carcinoma. Each CDR3 is given with its conserved first and last residue. A D gene is named only where the DNA matches it firmly. A row's size may be missing; if present it is once, few, many or a size class.

v_call	j_call	clone_size	d_call	cdr3_nt	cdr3_aa
TRBV13	TRBJ1-5	.	.	TGTGCCAGCAGCTTATCTCAAGGGGCGGCGAAGCCCCAGCATTTT	CASSLSQGAAKPQHF
TRBV30	TRBJ1-1	few	.	TGTGCCTGGAGAGACCGATTCACTGAAGCTTTCTTT	CAWRDRFTEAFF
TRBV7-3	TRBJ1-6	once	.	TGTGCCAGCAGCTCGATGGGGGGATCATCTAATTCACCCCTCCACTTT	CASSSMGGSSNSPLHF
TRBV6-1	TRBJ1-2	few	TRBD1	TGTGCCAGCAGGGGGACAGCTTCGCCGATTGGCTACACCTTC	CASRGTASPIGYTF
TRBV9	TRBJ2-3	.	.	TGTGCCAGCAGACCAGGGGACGGCAGCACAGATACGCAGTATTTT	CASRPGDGSTDTQYF
TRBV27	TRBJ1-6	.	.	TGTGCCAGCAGTTTATGGGGCAGGACTTATAATTCACCCCTCCACTTT	CASSLWGRTYNSPLHF
TRBV30	TRBJ2-3	medium-sized	TRBD2	TGTGCCTGGACTAGCGGGGGGGATTTTCGCACGCAGTATTTT	CAWTSGGDFRTQYF
TRBV4-3	TRBJ1-4	.	.	TGCGCCAGCAGCCGTGGCGGGGGGGGTGAAAAACTGTTTTTT	CASSRGGGGEKLFF
TRBV15	TRBJ2-5	.	.	TGTGCCACCAGCAGAGGAGTTCAAGAGACCCAGTACTTC	CATSRGVQETQYF
TRBV5-1	TRBJ2-7	.	.	TGCGCCAGCAGCGGGGATTCCGAGCAGTACTTC	CASSGDSEQYF
TRBV9	TRBJ1-6	.	.	TGTGCCAGCAGCCCCAATAGGGACATCGCTAATTCACCCCTCCACTTT	CASSPNRDIANSPLHF
TRBV19	TRBJ2-7	.	TRBD1	TGTGCCAGTAGTGAGACAGGGGCCAACAGCTACGAGCAGTACTTC	CASSETGANSYEQYF
TRBV5-4	TRBJ1-2	.	.	TGTGCCAGCAGCTCAATTGACAGGAGGCTTGGCTATGGCTACACCTTC	CASSSIDRRLGYGYTF
TRBV11-3	TRBJ2-7	.	.	TGTGCCAGCAGCCCGGGGGCGGGGGCGAGCTCCTACGAGCAGTACTTC	CASSPGAGASSYEQYF
TRBV18	TRBJ2-7	.	.	TGTGCCAGCTCACCGGCGGGGCAGGGAGGCTACGAGCAGTACTTC	CASSPAGQGGYEQYF
TRBV6-5	TRBJ1-4	.	TRBD1	TGTGCCAGCAGTACGGGACAGGGAAAAGCTGAAAAACTGTTTTTT	CASSTGQGKAEKLFF
TRBV4-2	TRBJ2-2	.	TRBD2	TGTGCCAGCAGCCAATCAAGCGGGGGTGGCACCGGGGAGCTGTTTTTT	CASSQSSGGGTGELFF
TRBV7-9	TRBJ1-1	few	TRBD1	TGTGCCAGCAGCTCCAACAGGGGGCGGGACACTGAAGCTTTCTTT	CASSSNRGRDTEAFF
TRBV18	TRBJ2-1	few	TRBD2	TGTGCCAGCTCACCACCGGGGCTAGCGGGGGGCCAATCGGAGCAGTTCTTC	CASSPPGLAGGQSEQFF
TRBV19	TRBJ1-6	.	.	TGTGCCACCCGTTTGACGGCAGATAATTCACCCCTCCACTTT	CATRLTADNSPLHF
TRBV7-8	TRBJ2-5	.	.	TGTGCCAGCAGCTTAGATAGCGTGGAGACCCAGTACTTC	CASSLDSVETQYF
TRBV18	TRBJ2-5	medium-sized	TRBD2	TGTGCCAGCTTAGAGAGGCGGGGGAACCAAGAGACCCAGTACTTC	CASLERRGNQETQYF
TRBV7-2	TRBJ1-6	.	.	TGTGCCAGCAGCTTAGCGCCTGGGAATAATTCACCCCTCCACTTT	CASSLAPGNNSPLHF
TRBV19	TRBJ2-1	few	.	TGTGCCAGTAGTATAGGCGGAGGAGGAAATGAGCAGTTCTTC	CASSIGGGGNEQFF
TRBV6-5	TRBJ2-7	few	.	TGTGCCAGCGGCCCTGGGACCGTTGGATACTACGAGCAGTACTTC	CASGPGTVGYYEQYF
TRBV11-2	TRBJ2-7	.	.	TGTGCCAGCAGCTTAGTTGGGGCAACCTACGAGCAGTACTTC	CASSLVGATYEQYF
TRBV6-1	TRBJ1-4	.	.	TGTGCCAGCAGTGAAATAGTGACCCGACCTGAAAAACTGTTTTTT	CASSEIVTRPEKLFF
TRBV9	TRBJ1-6	.	TRBD1	TGTGCCAGCAGCGCAAAAGCCGGGACAGCCTATAATTCACCCCTCCACTTT	CASSAKAGTAYNSPLHF
TRBV6-6	TRBJ2-1	.	TRBD2	TGTGCCAGCAGTTACCCCGGACGGGGGGTAAATGAGCAGTTCTTC	CASSYPGRGVNEQFF
TRBV5-5	TRBJ2-7	.	.	TGTGCCAGCAGCGTCGGACTGCTATACGAGCAGTACTTC	CASSVGLLYEQYF
TRBV19	TRBJ2-5	.	.	TGTGCCAGTAGTGACCAGGGGACCCAGTACTTC	CASSDQGTQYF
TRBV15	TRBJ2-5	.	TRBD1	TGTGCCACCAGCAGACCCGGACAGGATGCGGGGACCCAGTACTTC	CATSRPGQDAGTQYF
TRBV6-6	TRBJ2-7	.	.	TGTGCCAGCAGTTACGGTGGACTTTACGAGCAGTACTTC	CASSYGGLYEQYF
TRBV7-7	TRBJ2-3	.	.	TGTGCCAGCAGCCCTGGACTAAGTTCGGATACGCAGTATTTT	CASSPGLSSDTQYF
TRBV19	TRBJ2-7	few	.	TGTGCCAGTAGTATAGGTGCGCCCTTGGGGGAGCAGTACTTC	CASSIGAPLGEQYF
TRBV5-5	TRBJ1-5	.	TRBD1	TGTGCCAGCAGCCTGGGGACAGTAGGGAATCAGCCCCAGCATTTT	CASSLGTVGNQPQHF
TRBV5-6	TRBJ2-5	.	TRBD2	TGTGCCAGCAGCTTGCAACTAGCGGGGACTAAAAAGACCCAGTACTTC	CASSLQLAGTKKTQYF
TRBV6-9	TRBJ1-5	.	.	TGTGCCAGCAGTTATTCTGGGTTTGGCAATCAGCCCCAGCATTTT	CASSYSGFGNQPQHF
TRBV2	TRBJ1-2	few	.	TGTGCCAGCAGTGAAGCAGGAGCTAACTATGGCTACACCTTC	CASSEAGANYGYTF
TRBV6-5	TRBJ1-2	.	.	TGTGCCAGCAGTGCGAGGAGGGGCTCGGAAGGGGGCTACACCTTC	CASSARRGSEGGYTF
TRBV19	TRBJ1-1	.	.	TGTGCCAGTAGTACCCGGGCGGAGAACACTGAAGCTTTCTTT	CASSTRAENTEAFF
TRBV5-6	TRBJ2-3	.	TRBD1	TGTGCCAGCAGCTGGACAGGGTCGCGGATAGATACGCAGTATTTT	CASSWTGSRIDTQYF
TRBV11-3	TRBJ2-1	.	.	TGTGCCAGCAGCTTGGGGGCGGCCGGGGGCAATGAGCAGTTCTTC	CASSLGAAGGNEQFF
TRBV5-8	TRBJ2-3	.	.	TGTGCCAGCAGCAGGCTACAGGGTGGGGGCACAGATACGCAGTATTTT	CASSRLQGGGTDTQYF
TRBV6-5	TRBJ1-1	few	.	TGTGCCAGCAGTTACTTGGAGAACACTGAAGCTTTCTTT	CASSYLENTEAFF
TRBV4-1	TRBJ1-6	few	.	TGCGCCAGCAGCCAGGGGCAAACCACTCAACTATTCCACTTT	CASSQGQTTQLFHF
TRBV7-3	TRBJ2-4	.	TRBD1	TGTGCCAGCAGTCCCGCCCCGGGACAGGGCATTCAGTACTTC	CASSPAPGQGIQYF
TRBV2	TRBJ2-5	medium-sized	.	TGTGCCAGCAGACAGGACCAAGAGACCCAGTACTTC	CASRQDQETQYF
TRBV5-1	TRBJ2-7	.	TRBD1	TGCGCCAGCAGCCCTTACTCCGGGACAGGAATCCCCCACGAGCAGTACTTC	CASSPYSGTGIPHEQYF
TRBV6-5	TRBJ2-1	.	.	TGTGCCACCACCCGAGACCAAAAAGAGCAGTTCTTC	CATTRDQKEQFF
TRBV7-2	TRBJ2-3	.	.	TGTGCCAGCAGCTCTGATACGTTCACAGATACGCAGTATTTT	CASSSDTFTDTQYF
TRBV2	TRBJ2-1	medium-sized	TRBD2	TGTGCCAGCAGTGGATGGGAGGGAGCCTACAATGAGCAGTTCTTC	CASSGWEGAYNEQFF
TRBV9	TRBJ1-6	few	.	TGTGCCAGCAGCCCCGCGGCGGCAGATTCACCCCTCCACTTT	CASSPAAADSPLHF
TRBV6-5	TRBJ2-1	.	TRBD1	TGTGCCATCAGCCGGGCCGGGACAGTTGACAATGAGCAGTTCTTC	CAISRAGTVDNEQFF
TRBV6-1	TRBJ2-2	.	TRBD1	TGTGCCAGCATCCAGACAGGGACCACCGGGGAGCTGTTTTTT	CASIQTGTTGELFF
TRBV5-4	TRBJ2-7	few	.	TGTGCCAGCAGCGTCGGACTGCTATACGAGCAGTACTTC	CASSVGLLYEQYF
TRBV7-9	TRBJ1-2	large	TRBD1	TGTGCCAGCAGCTTAGGGGGACAGGGTTGGTACTCTGGCTACACCTTC	CASSLGGQGWYSGYTF
TRBV30	TRBJ1-5	.	.	TGTGCCTGGAGTGGGGTAAGAACCAATCAGCCCCAGCATTTT	CAWSGVRTNQPQHF